This TCR beta chain is drawn from a study of OX40 agonist ivuxolimab in advanced cancers. Some clones are missing from TCRdb's copy, which holds only in-frame ones; the method was immunoSEQ multiplex PCR. Among around 81,000 clones listed, around 80% were seen once. As concerns this clone: Its specificity is not known.

Study-wide results and caveats: CD4+ T cells averaged fewer expanded clones than CD8+ T cells.

This CDR3 region has 15 residues. The germline V and J ends were trimmed by 0 bases and 10 bases, with 16 bases remaining between them. Per germline, CDR1 MNHEY and CDR2 SVGAGI. This sequence originates from an adult with an advanced solid tumor such as melanoma, head and neck, liver or kidney cancer. This chain joins TRBV6-5 and TRBJ2-1; no reliable D call. The sequencing here drew on CD4+ or CD8+ T cells sorted from blood, taken in a trial of the OX40 agonist ivuxolimab. The CDR3 spells CASSYSRQGNLEQFF. CDR3 bases: TGTGCCAGCAGTTACTCCCGGCAAGGCAACCTGGAGCAGTTCTTC.